These T cell receptor beta chains were read from a single sample in a study of OX40 agonist ivuxolimab in advanced cancers. The protocol was immunoSEQ multiplex PCR, while the TCRdb copy is restricted to in-frame clones and leaves out a portion. Among some 82,000 clones listed, 90% to 95% were seen once. The sequenced sample was CD4+ or CD8+ T cells sorted from blood, obtained in a trial of the OX40 agonist ivuxolimab. The receptors derive from an adult with an advanced solid tumor such as melanoma, head and neck, liver or kidney cancer. The CDR3 runs from the conserved cysteine through the conserved F or W. D genes are given only for firm matches. Clone size is shown for a subset of rows, as once, few, many or a class of expanded clone.

abundance	v_gene	d_gene	j_gene	CDR3aa
NA	TRBV5-1	TRBD1	TRBJ2-5	CASSLGDREAETQYF
NA	TRBV25-1	NA	TRBJ2-7	CASSPLWDSPREQYF
NA	TRBV5-1	NA	TRBJ2-5	CASSLFGRQETQYF
once	TRBV6-6	TRBD1	TRBJ2-3	CASSKDRGTDTQYF
NA	TRBV30	TRBD1	TRBJ2-2	CAWGQGSGELFF
NA	TRBV29-1	NA	TRBJ2-3	CSVGQSLLGDTQYF
NA	TRBV10-3	NA	TRBJ2-7	CAISRIGEDEQYF
once	TRBV7-9	TRBD1	TRBJ1-2	CASSPWDRGYGYTF
NA	TRBV28	TRBD1	TRBJ1-1	CASSPTGGGTEAFF
few	TRBV7-9	NA	TRBJ1-1	CASSTTPNTEAFF
NA	TRBV2	NA	TRBJ2-1	CASKLTEQSYNEQFF
NA	TRBV19	NA	TRBJ1-1	CASSIIVADEAFF
NA	TRBV28	TRBD1	TRBJ1-5	CASSPGTGDQPQHF
NA	TRBV7-8	TRBD2	TRBJ2-7	CASSPGLAQLSEQYF
NA	TRBV5-1	NA	TRBJ1-1	CASSLNPSLYTEAFF
NA	TRBV5-6	NA	TRBJ1-2	CASSFDSYGYTF
NA	TRBV28	TRBD1	TRBJ1-2	CAIGDSINYGYTF
NA	TRBV4-1	NA	TRBJ2-3	CASSQWSSSTDTQYF
NA	TRBV7-9	TRBD2	TRBJ2-1	CASSSSGAAYNEQFF
NA	TRBV6-6	NA	TRBJ1-1	CASSLALGAFF
NA	TRBV19	TRBD2	TRBJ2-1	CASSIFGTSYNEQFF
NA	TRBV19	NA	TRBJ2-7	CASSIDPRYEQYF
NA	TRBV6-5	TRBD2	TRBJ2-2	CASSYSNRGRAGELFF
NA	TRBV18	NA	TRBJ1-2	CASSPLEGGGYTF
NA	TRBV10-2	NA	TRBJ1-2	CASNIGVGHYGYTF
NA	TRBV11-2	NA	TRBJ1-2	CASSLGNSFPYGYTF
NA	TRBV2	NA	TRBJ2-2	CASSETLVFGELFF
NA	TRBV10-3	NA	TRBJ1-3	CAISVGVNSGNTIYF